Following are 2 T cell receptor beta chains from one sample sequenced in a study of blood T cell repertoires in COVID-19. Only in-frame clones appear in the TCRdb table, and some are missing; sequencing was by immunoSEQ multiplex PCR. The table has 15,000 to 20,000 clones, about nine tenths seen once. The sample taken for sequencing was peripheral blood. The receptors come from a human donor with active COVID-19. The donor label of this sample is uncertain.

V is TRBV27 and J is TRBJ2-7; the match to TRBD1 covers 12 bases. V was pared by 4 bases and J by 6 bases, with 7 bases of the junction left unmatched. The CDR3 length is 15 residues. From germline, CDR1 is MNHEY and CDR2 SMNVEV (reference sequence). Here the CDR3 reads CASSSSGTGGSEQYF. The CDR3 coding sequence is TGTGCCAGCAGTTCCTCCGGGACAGGGGGCAGCGAGCAGTACTTC.

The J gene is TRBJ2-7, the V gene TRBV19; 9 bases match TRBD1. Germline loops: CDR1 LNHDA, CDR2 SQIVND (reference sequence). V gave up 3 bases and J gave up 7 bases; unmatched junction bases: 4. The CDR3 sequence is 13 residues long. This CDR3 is CASSIGTGSEQYF. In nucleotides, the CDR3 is TGTGCCAGTAGTATCGGGACAGGGAGTGAGCAGTACTTC.